The entry below describes one TCR beta chain. The antigen is undetermined. The source of the sample is a study of beta chain features in type 1 diabetes. Study in general: There were 107,917,701 sorted cells examined across all samples.

General study results and limits: All four CD4+ subsets from Type 1 diabetes patients carried moderately but significantly shorter TCRB CDR3s.

Every bit of the isolated RNA underwent reverse transcription, so sequencing read expressed TCRB transcripts. An average of about 3.4 million reads was obtained for naive, central memory and regulatory T cell samples. Sequencing used immunoSEQ multiplex PCR; TCRdb keeps in-frame clones, though not all of them. The repertoire holds hundreds of thousands of clones, about an eighth seen once, with about 0.02% in the top ten. Trimming cost V 5 bases and J 0 bases; bases outside gene matches: 5. This CDR3 region has 16 residues. In germline, CDR1 is SGHAT, CDR2 FQNNGV. This sequence was found in a young man with type 1 diabetes. This sequence joins TRBV11-2 and TRBJ2-1, with 9 bases fitting TRBD2. Sequenced: naive CD4+ T cells from blood. CDR3 nucleotides: TGTGCCAGCAGCCCTAGCGGGGTCAGCTCCTACAATGAGCAGTTCTTC. Encoded protein: CASSPSGVSSYNEQFF.